One sample yielded the 7 T cell receptor beta chains listed below, sequenced in a study of Graves' ophthalmopathy and Graves' hyperthyroidism. For repertoire sequencing, the TCR beta CDR3 regions were amplified from RNA transcripts. An opening RT-PCR round employed HTBI primers and preceded a second-round multiplex PCR. TCRdb re-called the multiplex PCR reads through MiXCR, storing one row per CDR3 protein. The sample yields roughly 1.1 million distinct CDR3 sequences, about 38% seen once. Source material: peripheral blood or thyroid tissue (not recorded which). The receptor set was obtained from an adult man with Graves' hyperthyroidism.

The chain is built from TRBV7-2 and TRBJ2-6; a weak D match, TRBD2 (7 bases). There are 16 residues in the CDR3. V lost 6 bases and J lost 4, with 16 bases in between. Germline V lookup: CDR1 SGHTA, CDR2 FQGNSA. The CDR3 here is CASRGGQWTGANVLTF. CDR3 nucleotide sequence: TGTGCCAGCAGGGGGGGGCAGTGGACCGGGGCCAACGTCCTGACTTTC.

In this sample, this clonotype turned up many times. The rearrangement joins TRBV5-6 to TRBJ1-3; the D is unclear. V was trimmed by 2 bases and J by 4 bases, leaving 10 bases between them. CDR3 length equals 14 residues. The germline V gene has CDR1 SGHDT and CDR2 YYEEEE. The CDR3 region is CASSFQPPGNTIYF. DNA of the CDR3: TGTGCCAGCAGCTTTCAACCGCCGGGAAACACCATATATTTT.

The rearrangement links TRBV7-2 to TRBJ2-5; no firm D call. V shed 3 bases and J shed 9 bases, with 11 bases lying between them. The CDR3 extends over 12 amino acids. In germline, CDR1 is SGHTA, CDR2 FQGNSA. The CDR3, as DNA: TGTGCCAGCAGCTTCGTGGGTCAGCCCCAGTACTTC. Translated, it gives CASSFVGQPQYF.

This rearrangement joins TRBV7-8 to TRBJ2-7, with 7 bases that match TRBD2. Germline lookup yields CDR1 SGHVS and CDR2 FQNEAQ. V shed 2 bases and J 2 bases; nucleotides not matched to a gene: 9. This CDR3 is built from 16 residues. DNA for the CDR3: TGTGCCAGCAGCTTACTTTCTCTAGCGGAGACCTACGAGCAGTACTTC. This codes for CASSLLSLAETYEQYF.

This clonotype has just a few counts. The CDR3 region has the DNA TGTGCCATCAGTTCGTCGAAGAGATACGAGCAGTACTTC. Translation: CAISSSKRYEQYF. This chain connects TRBV10-3 to TRBJ2-7; D is unclear. Trimming removed 5 bases from V and 4 bases from J, with 12 bases in between. The CDR3 totals 13 residues. Germline CDR1 is ENHRY and CDR2 is SYGVKD.

V and J are TRBV20-1 and TRBJ2-2; 7 nucleotides line up with TRBD2. Germline V lookup: CDR1 DFQATT, CDR2 SNEGSKA (reference sequence). The V and J ends lost 6 bases and 1 base, in that order; junction bases with no gene match: 8. This CDR3 region has 15 residues. The CDR3 is CSAPALALNTGELFF. The CDR3 DNA sequence: TGCAGTGCCCCCGCACTAGCGCTGAACACCGGGGAGCTGTTTTTT.

The table lists this clonotype with a few counts. The chain couples TRBV5-1 to TRBJ1-5, with D unclear. Trimming shortened V by 0 bases and J by 6 bases, and 13 bases separated the two germline ends. CDR1 and CDR2 (germline): SGHRS, YFSETQ. The CDR3 loop spans 15 amino acids. This chain's CDR3 is CASSLAGGSRQPQHF. The CDR3, as DNA: TGCGCCAGCAGCTTGGCGGGCGGAAGTCGTCAGCCCCAGCATTTT.